This T cell receptor beta chain was profiled in a study of regulatory T cells in long-lasting Graves disease. Findings of the study overall: The work looked only at peripheral blood and did not look at thyroid tissue.

Construction of TCR beta libraries relied on iRepertoire HTBI primers and on Arm-PCR targeting CDR3 regions. TCRdb reprocessed the multiplex PCR reads via MiXCR and lists one record per CDR3 protein. The repertoire holds 400,000 to 550,000 distinct CDR3 sequences, with about 15% as singletons. Time point specified: newly diagnosed GD, antithyroid drugs for less than 3 months. After RNA was extracted from PBMCs, the TCR library was made from it. This clonotype was recorded a few times. Antigen: not known. In germline, CDR1 is WNHNN, CDR2 SYGVQD (reference sequence). V shed 4 bases, J shed 4 bases, and the junction held 8 bases outside the gene matches. This CDR3 has 15 residues. This sample was also put to use in a study of T cells in Graves' hyperthyroidism and ophthalmopathy. That publication notes: A first-round RT-PCR of the TCR CDR3 used the HTBI primer set.

The chain is built from TRBV10-1 and TRBJ2-3, with 7 bases identical to TRBD2. Source: peripheral blood mononuclear cells (PBMCs), taken at new diagnosis, from a patient treated with antithyroid drugs. The TCR was taken from a woman in her twenties or thirties with Graves disease. CDR3 residues: CASSASGRPPDTQYF. CDR3 in DNA: TGCGCCAGCAGTGCTAGCGGTCGCCCCCCAGATACGCAGTATTTT.